This is a list of T cell receptor beta chains from one sample in a study of OX40 agonist ivuxolimab in advanced cancers. TCRdb's table, derived via immunoSEQ multiplex PCR, lists solely in-frame clones and lacks some. Of 66,000 or so clones listed, approximately 77% are singletons. Sequenced material: CD4+ or CD8+ T cells sorted from blood, taken in a trial of the OX40 agonist ivuxolimab. The receptors stem from an adult with an advanced solid tumor such as melanoma, head and neck, liver or kidney cancer. Each CDR3 is given with its conserved first and last residue. The D gene is left open where the match is weak. Clone size, where shown, is once, few, many, or a class for clones that have expanded.

>TRBJ1-1|14|few|TRBV6-6|TRBD1
CASSYSDRVPEAFF
TGTGCCAGCAGTTACTCGGACAGGGTCCCTGAAGCTTTCTTT
>TRBJ1-4|13|NA|TRBV2|TRBD1
CASSEGTGIELFF
TGTGCCAGCAGTGAGGGGACAGGCATCGAACTGTTTTTT
>TRBJ2-7|14|NA|TRBV27|NA
CASSPSATSYEQYF
TGTGCCAGCAGTCCTAGCGCCACCTCCTACGAGCAGTACTTC
>TRBJ2-3|11|NA|TRBV20-1|TRBD1
CSARVGQGGYF
TGCAGTGCTAGAGTAGGACAGGGCGGGTATTTT
>TRBJ2-1|14|NA|TRBV11-2|NA
CASSRLRGRLEQFF
TGTGCCAGCAGCCGATTACGCGGACGTCTGGAGCAGTTCTTC
>TRBJ1-1|13|NA|TRBV18|NA
CASSPPVNTEAFF
TGTGCCAGCTCACCACCGGTAAACACTGAAGCTTTCTTT
>TRBJ1-5|19|NA|TRBV19|NA
CASSMRGHWERNSNQPQHF
TGTGCCAGTAGTATGCGGGGACACTGGGAGAGAAATAGCAATCAGCCCCAGCATTTT
>TRBJ2-2|15|once|TRBV6-1|TRBD1
CASSGDRGATGELFF
TGTGCCAGCAGTGGGGACAGGGGGGCCACCGGGGAGCTGTTTTTT
>TRBJ2-3|13|NA|TRBV6-6|NA
CASSYRQGDTQYF
TGTGCCAGCAGTTATCGGCAGGGGGATACGCAGTATTTT
>TRBJ2-6|16|once|TRBV30|NA
CAWTAGGISGANVLTF
TGTGCCTGGACGGCTGGCGGGATCTCTGGGGCCAACGTCCTGACTTTC
>TRBJ2-4|16|NA|TRBV18|TRBD2
CASSPTSGSVKNIQYF
TGTGCCAGCTCACCAACTAGCGGGAGTGTCAAAAACATTCAGTACTTC
>TRBJ2-5|16|NA|TRBV5-6|TRBD2
CASSLKLAGAGETQYF
TGTGCCAGCAGCCTGAAGCTAGCGGGAGCGGGTGAGACCCAGTACTTC
>TRBJ1-4|15|few|TRBV7-3|NA
CASSLTAATNEKLFF
TGTGCCAGCAGCTTAACTGCAGCAACTAATGAAAAACTGTTTTTT
>TRBJ1-4|15|NA|TRBV6-1|NA
CASSVSFRDLEKLFF
TGTGCCAGCAGTGTCAGCTTCAGGGACCTTGAAAAACTGTTTTTT
>TRBJ2-1|15|NA|TRBV18|TRBD1
CASSEFGTGGNEQFF
TGTGCCAGCTCAGAGTTTGGGACAGGGGGCAATGAGCAGTTCTTC
>TRBJ2-7|14|once|TRBV28|NA
CASSLFARGDEQYF
TGTGCCAGCAGTTTATTTGCGCGAGGGGACGAGCAGTACTTC
>TRBJ2-7|14|NA|TRBV19|TRBD1
CASSRDRGPYEQYF
TGTGCCAGTAGTCGAGACAGGGGCCCCTACGAGCAGTACTTC
>TRBJ1-4|16|NA|TRBV11-1|NA
CASSLSPGLGDEKLFF
TGTGCCAGCAGCTTATCCCCCGGCCTTGGTGATGAAAAACTGTTTTTT
>TRBJ2-3|16|NA|TRBV6-1|NA
CASSELVVTSTDTQYF
TGTGCCAGCAGTGAACTAGTCGTCACTAGCACAGATACGCAGTATTTT
>TRBJ2-3|15|NA|TRBV5-4|NA
CASSLAAVGTDTQYF
TGTGCCAGCAGCTTGGCTGCCGTCGGCACAGATACGCAGTATTTT
>TRBJ2-5|15|NA|TRBV2|TRBD1
CASNINRGLQETQYF
TGTGCCAGCAACATTAACAGGGGGCTCCAAGAGACCCAGTACTTC
>TRBJ2-1|11|NA|TRBV29-1|NA
CSVEATREQFF
TGCAGCGTTGAGGCCACTAGAGAGCAGTTCTTC
>TRBJ2-1|20|NA|TRBV18|TRBD2
CASSRSGLAGGPKRYNEQFF
TGTGCCAGCTCACGAAGCGGACTAGCGGGAGGGCCCAAACGGTACAATGAGCAGTTCTTC
>TRBJ2-7|13|NA|TRBV5-4|NA
CASSLASGDEQYF
TGTGCCAGCAGCTTGGCCTCTGGGGACGAGCAGTACTTC
>TRBJ2-1|16|NA|TRBV18|NA
CASSPNDPSLGHEQFF
TGTGCCAGCTCACCTAATGACCCGAGCCTAGGGCATGAGCAGTTCTTC
>TRBJ1-1|14|once|TRBV18|NA
CASSPSVAVEEAFF
TGTGCCAGCTCACCATCAGTTGCCGTTGAGGAAGCTTTCTTT
>TRBJ2-1|13|NA|TRBV5-1|NA
CASSLSLGDEQFF
TGCGCCAGCAGCTTGTCCTTAGGCGATGAGCAGTTCTTC
>TRBJ2-7|13|NA|TRBV10-1|NA
CASSETGRDEQYF
TGCGCCAGCAGTGAAACCGGGCGGGACGAGCAGTACTTC